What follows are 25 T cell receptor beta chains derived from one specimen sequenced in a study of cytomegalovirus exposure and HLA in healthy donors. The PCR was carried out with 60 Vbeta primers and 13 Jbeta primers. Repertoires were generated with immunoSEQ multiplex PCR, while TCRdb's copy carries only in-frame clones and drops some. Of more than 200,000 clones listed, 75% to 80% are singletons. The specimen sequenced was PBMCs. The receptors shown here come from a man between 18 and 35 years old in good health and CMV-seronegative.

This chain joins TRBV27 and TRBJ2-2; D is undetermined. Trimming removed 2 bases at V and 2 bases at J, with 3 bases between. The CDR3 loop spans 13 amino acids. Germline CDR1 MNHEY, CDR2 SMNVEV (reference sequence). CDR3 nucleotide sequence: TGTGCCAGCAGTTTAAGCAACACCGGGGAGCTGTTTTTT. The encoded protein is CASSLSNTGELFF.

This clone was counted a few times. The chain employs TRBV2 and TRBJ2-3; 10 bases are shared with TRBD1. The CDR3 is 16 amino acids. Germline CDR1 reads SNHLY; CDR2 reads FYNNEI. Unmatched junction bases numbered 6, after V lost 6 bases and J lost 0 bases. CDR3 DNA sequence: TGTGCCAGCAGCAGCGGGACAGGGGCTAGCACAGATACGCAGTATTTT. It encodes CASSSGTGASTDTQYF.

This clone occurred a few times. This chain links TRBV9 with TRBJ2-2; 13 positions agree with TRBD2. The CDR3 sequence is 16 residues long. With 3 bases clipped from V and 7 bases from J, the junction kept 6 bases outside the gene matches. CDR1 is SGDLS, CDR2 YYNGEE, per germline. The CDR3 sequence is CASSAGLAGVVGELFF. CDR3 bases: TGTGCCAGCAGCGCCGGACTAGCGGGAGTGGTCGGGGAGCTGTTTTTT.

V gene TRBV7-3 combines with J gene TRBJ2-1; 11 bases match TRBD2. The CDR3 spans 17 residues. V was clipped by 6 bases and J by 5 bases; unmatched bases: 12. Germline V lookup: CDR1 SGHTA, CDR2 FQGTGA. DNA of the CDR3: TGTGCCAGCAGACTAGACCCGGGGACTAGCGGCCACAATGAGCAGTTCTTC. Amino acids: CASRLDPGTSGHNEQFF.

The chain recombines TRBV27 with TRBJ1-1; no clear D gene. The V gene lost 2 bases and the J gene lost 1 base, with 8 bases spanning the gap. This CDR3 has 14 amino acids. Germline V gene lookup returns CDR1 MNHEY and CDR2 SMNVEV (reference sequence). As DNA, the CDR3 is TGTGCCAGCAGTTTAGAGAGGAGGAACACTGAAGCTTTCTTT. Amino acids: CASSLERRNTEAFF.

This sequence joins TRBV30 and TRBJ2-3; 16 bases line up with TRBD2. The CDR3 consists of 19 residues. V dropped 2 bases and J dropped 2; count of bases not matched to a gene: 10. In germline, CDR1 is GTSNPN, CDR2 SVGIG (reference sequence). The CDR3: CAWSSPGLAGGVPTDTQYF. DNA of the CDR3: TGTGCCTGGAGTTCACCGGGACTAGCGGGAGGGGTTCCCACAGATACGCAGTATTTT.

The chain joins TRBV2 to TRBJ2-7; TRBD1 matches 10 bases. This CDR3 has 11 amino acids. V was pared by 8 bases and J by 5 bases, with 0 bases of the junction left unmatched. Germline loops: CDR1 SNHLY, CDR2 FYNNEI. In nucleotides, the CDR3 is TGTGCCAGCGGGACAGGGGACGAGCAGTACTTC. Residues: CASGTGDEQYF. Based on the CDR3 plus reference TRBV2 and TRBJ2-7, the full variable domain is EPEVTQTPSHQVTQMGQEVILRCVPISNHLYFYWYRQILGQKVEFLVSFYNNEISEKSEIFDDQFSVERPDGSNFTLKIRSTKLEDSAMYFCASGTGDEQYFGPGTRLTVT.

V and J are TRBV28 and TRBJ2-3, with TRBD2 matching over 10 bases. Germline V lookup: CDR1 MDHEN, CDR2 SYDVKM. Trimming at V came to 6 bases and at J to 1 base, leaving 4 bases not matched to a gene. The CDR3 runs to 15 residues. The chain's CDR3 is CASRGAGGGTDTQYF. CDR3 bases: TGTGCCAGCAGGGGAGCGGGAGGGGGCACAGATACGCAGTATTTT.

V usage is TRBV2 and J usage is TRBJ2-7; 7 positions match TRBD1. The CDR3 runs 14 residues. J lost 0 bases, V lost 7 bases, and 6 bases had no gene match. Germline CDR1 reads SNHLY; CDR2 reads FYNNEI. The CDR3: CASTRDSLSYEQYF. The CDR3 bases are TGTGCCAGCACGAGGGACAGTCTCTCCTACGAGCAGTACTTC.

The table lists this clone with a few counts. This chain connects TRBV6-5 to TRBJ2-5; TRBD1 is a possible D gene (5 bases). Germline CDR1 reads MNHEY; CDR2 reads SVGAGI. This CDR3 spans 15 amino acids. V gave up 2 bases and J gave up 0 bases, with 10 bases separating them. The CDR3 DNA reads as TGTGCCAGCAGTTACGGGGCCTCGTACCAAGAGACCCAGTACTTC. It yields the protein CASSYGASYQETQYF.

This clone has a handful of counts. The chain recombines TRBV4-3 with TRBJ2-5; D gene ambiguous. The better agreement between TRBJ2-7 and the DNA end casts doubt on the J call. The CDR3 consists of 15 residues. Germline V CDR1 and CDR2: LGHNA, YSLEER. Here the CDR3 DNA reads TGCGCCAGCAGCCAAGAGTTAGCTCACTCCTACGAGCAGTACTTC. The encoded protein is CASSQELAHSYEQYF.

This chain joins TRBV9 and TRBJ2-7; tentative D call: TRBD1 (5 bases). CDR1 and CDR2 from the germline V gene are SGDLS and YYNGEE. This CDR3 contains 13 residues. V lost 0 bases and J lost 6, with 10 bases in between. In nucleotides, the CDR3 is TGTGCCAGCAGCGTAGCTACCCAGGGCGAGCAGTACTTC. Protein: CASSVATQGEQYF. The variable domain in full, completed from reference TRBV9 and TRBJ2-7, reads DSGVTQTPKHLITATGQRVTLRCSPRSGDLSVYWYQQSLDQGLQFLIQYYNGEERAKGNILERFSAQQFPDLHSELNLSSLELGDSALYFCASSVATQGEQYFGPGTRLTVT.

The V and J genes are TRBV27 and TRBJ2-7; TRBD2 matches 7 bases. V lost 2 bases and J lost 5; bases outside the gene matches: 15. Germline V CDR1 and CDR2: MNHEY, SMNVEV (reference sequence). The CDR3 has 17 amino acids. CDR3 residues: CASSLKIPLAYVNEQYF. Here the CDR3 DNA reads TGTGCCAGCAGTTTAAAAATCCCACTAGCGTACGTAAACGAGCAGTACTTC.

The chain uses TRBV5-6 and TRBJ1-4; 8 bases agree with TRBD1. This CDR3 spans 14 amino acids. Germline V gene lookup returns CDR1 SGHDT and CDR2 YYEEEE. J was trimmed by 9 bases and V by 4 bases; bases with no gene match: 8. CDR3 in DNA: TGTGCCAGCAGCAGGACAGGGCAGGGTAAAAAACTGTTTTTT. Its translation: CASSRTGQGKKLFF. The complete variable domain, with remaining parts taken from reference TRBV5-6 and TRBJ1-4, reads DAGVTQSPTHLIKTRGQQVTLRCSPKSGHDTVSWYQQALGQGPQFIFQYYEEEERQRGNFPDRFSGHQFPNYSSELNVNALLLGDSALYLCASSRTGQGKKLFFGSGTQLSVL.

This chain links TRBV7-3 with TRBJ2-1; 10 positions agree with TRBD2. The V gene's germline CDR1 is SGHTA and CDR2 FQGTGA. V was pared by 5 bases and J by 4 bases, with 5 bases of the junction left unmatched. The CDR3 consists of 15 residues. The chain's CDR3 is CASSLLAGEYNEQFF. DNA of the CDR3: TGTGCCAGCAGCCTCCTAGCGGGGGAATACAATGAGCAGTTCTTC. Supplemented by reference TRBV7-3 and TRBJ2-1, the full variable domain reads GAGVSQTPSNKVTEKGKYVELRCDPISGHTALYWYRQSLGQGPEFLIYFQGTGAADDSGLPNDRFFAVRPEGSVSTLKIQRTERGDSAVYLCASSLLAGEYNEQFFGPGTRLTVL.

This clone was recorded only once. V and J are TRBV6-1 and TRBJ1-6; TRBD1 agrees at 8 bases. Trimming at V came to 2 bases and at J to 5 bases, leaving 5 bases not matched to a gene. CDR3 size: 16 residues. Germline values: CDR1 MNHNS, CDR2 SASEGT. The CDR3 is CASSEQGALNNSPLHF. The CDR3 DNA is TGTGCCAGCAGTGAACAGGGGGCGCTTAATAATTCACCCCTCCACTTT.

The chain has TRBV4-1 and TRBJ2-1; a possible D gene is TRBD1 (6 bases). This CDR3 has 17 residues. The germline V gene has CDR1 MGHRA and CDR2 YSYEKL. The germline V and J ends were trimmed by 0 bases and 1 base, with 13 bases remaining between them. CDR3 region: CASSQDSGGPSYNEQFF. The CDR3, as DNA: TGCGCCAGCAGCCAAGATAGTGGGGGCCCTTCCTACAATGAGCAGTTCTTC.

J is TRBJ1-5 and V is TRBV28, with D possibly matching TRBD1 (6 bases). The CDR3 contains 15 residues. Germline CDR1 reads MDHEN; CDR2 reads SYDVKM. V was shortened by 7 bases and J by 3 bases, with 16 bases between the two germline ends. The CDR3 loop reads CASKLFRGTNQPQHF. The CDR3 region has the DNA TGTGCCAGCAAACTCTTCAGGGGAACCAATCAGCCCCAGCATTTT.

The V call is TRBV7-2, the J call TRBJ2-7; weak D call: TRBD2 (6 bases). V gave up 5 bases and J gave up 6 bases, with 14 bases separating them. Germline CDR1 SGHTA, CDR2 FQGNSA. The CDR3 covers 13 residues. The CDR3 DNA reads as TGTGCCAGCAGCCCGGGCCGGGAGAGCGAGCAGTACTTC. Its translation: CASSPGRESEQYF.

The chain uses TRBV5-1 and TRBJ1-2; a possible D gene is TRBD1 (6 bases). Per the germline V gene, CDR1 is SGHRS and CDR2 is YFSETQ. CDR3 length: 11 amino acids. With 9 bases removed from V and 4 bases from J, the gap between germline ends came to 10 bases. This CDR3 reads CATQDSYGYTF. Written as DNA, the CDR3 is TGCGCCACCCAGGACAGCTATGGCTACACCTTC.

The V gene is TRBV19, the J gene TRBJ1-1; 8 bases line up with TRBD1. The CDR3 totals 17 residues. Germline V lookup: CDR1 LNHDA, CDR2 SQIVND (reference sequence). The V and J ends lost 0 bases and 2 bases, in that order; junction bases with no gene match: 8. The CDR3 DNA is TGTGCCAGTAGTATAGATCCGGACAGGGCCAAAAACACTGAAGCTTTCTTT. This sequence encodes CASSIDPDRAKNTEAFF.

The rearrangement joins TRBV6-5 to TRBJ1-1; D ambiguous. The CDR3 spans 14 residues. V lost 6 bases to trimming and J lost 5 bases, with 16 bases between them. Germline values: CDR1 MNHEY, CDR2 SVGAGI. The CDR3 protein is CASSLQRALTEAFF. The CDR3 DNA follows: TGTGCCAGCAGCCTACAGAGGGCCCTGACTGAAGCTTTCTTT.

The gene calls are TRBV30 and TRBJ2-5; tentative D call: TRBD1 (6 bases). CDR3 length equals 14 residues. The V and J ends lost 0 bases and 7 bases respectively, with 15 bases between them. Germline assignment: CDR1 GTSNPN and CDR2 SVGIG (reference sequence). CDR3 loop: CAWSVLEQGATQYF. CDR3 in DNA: TGTGCCTGGAGTGTACTAGAACAGGGTGCGACCCAGTACTTC.

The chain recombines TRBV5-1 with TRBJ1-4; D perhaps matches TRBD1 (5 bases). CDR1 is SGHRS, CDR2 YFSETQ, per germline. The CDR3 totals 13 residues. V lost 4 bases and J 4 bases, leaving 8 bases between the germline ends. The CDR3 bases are TGCGCCAGCAGCAGACAGAATAATGAAAAACTGTTTTTT. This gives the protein CASSRQNNEKLFF.

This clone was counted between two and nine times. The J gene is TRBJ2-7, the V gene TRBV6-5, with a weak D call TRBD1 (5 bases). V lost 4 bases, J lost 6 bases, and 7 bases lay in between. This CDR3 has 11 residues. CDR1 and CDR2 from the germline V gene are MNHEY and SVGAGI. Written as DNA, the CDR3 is TGTGCCAGCAGTTCCAGGGCCGAGCAGTACTTC. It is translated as CASSSRAEQYF.